The text below deals with one TCR beta chain. Its matching antigen is unknown. The CDR3 consists of 15 residues. From germline, CDR1 is LNHDA and CDR2 SQIVND (reference sequence). Trimming removed 3 bases from V and 7 bases from J, with 15 bases in between. TCRdb's copy holds only in-frame clones and misses some; the assay was immunoSEQ multiplex PCR. The sample holds 130,000 to 150,000 clones, over 80% seen once. This sample is part of a study of T cell responses to AZD1222 COVID-19 vaccine. General study points: Spike was spanned by vaccine-associated CD4 TCRs, which were dominant at 160-218 and 743-854.

The sequencing here drew on peripheral blood, taken 28 days after the second AZD1222 dose. The source is an adult who received the AZD1222 COVID-19 vaccine. V usage is TRBV19 and J usage is TRBJ1-4; unclear D gene. This chain's CDR3 is CASSILRRGGEKLFF. The CDR3, as DNA: TGTGCCAGTAGTATTTTAAGGAGAGGCGGTGAAAAACTGTTTTTT.